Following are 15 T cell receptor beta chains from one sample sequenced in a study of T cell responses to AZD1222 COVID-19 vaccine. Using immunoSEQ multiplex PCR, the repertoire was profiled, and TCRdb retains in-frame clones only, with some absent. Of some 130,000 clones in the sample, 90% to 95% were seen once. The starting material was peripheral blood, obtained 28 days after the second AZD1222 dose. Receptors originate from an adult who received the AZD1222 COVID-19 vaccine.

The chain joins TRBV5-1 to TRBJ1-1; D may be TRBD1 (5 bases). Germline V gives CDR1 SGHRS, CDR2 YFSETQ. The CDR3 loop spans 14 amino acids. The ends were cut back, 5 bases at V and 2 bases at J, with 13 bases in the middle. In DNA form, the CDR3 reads TGCGCCAGCAGACCCGGGACGCGTAACACTGAAGCTTTCTTT. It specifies CASRPGTRNTEAFF.

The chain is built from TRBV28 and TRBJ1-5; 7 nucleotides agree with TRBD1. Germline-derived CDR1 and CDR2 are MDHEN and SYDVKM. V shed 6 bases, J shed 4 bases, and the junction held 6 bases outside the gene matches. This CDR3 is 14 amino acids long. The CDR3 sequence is CASRGGQLNQPQHF. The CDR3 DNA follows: TGTGCCAGCAGGGGGGGACAGTTAAATCAGCCCCAGCATTTT. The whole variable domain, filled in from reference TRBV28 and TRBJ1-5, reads DVKVTQSSRYLVKRTGEKVFLECVQDMDHENMFWYRQDPGLGLRLIYFSYDVKMKEKGDIPEGYSVSREKKERFSLILESASTNQTSMYLCASRGGQLNQPQHFGDGTRLSIL.

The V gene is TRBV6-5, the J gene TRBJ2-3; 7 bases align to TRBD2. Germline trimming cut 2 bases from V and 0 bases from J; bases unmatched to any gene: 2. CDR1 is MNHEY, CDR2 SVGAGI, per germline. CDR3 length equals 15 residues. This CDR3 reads CASSYLAASTDTQYF. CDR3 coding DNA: TGTGCCAGCAGTTACCTAGCGGCTAGCACAGATACGCAGTATTTT.

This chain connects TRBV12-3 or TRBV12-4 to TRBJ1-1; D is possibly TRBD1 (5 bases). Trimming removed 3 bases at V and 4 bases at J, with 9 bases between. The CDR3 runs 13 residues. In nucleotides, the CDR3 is TGTGCCAGCAGTTTGGCAGGGCTCACTGAAGCTTTCTTT. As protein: CASSLAGLTEAFF.

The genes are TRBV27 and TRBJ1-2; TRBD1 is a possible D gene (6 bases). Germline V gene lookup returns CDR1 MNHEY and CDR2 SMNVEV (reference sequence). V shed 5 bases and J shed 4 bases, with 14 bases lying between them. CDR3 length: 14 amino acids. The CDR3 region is CASSRAGATYGYTF. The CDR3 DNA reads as TGTGCCAGCAGTAGGGCAGGGGCCACCTATGGCTACACCTTC.

The CDR3 loop reads CASDGWDNEQFF. The DNA for the CDR3 is TGTGCCAGTGACGGCTGGGACAATGAGCAGTTCTTC. This chain uses TRBV19 with TRBJ2-1; D uncertain. V was trimmed by 8 bases and J by 5 bases, leaving 10 bases between them. The germline gives CDR1 LNHDA, CDR2 SQIVND (reference sequence). The CDR3 is made up of 12 amino acids.

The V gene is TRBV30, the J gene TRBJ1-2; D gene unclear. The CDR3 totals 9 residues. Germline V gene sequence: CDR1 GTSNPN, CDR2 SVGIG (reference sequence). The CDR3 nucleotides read TGTGCAGGACGCCCTGGCTACACCTTC. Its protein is CAGRPGYTF.

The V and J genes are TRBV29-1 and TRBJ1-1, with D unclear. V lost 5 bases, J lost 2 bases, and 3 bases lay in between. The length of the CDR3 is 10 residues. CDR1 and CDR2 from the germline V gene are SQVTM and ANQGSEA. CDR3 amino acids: CSVINTEAFF. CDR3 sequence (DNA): TGCAGCGTTATAAACACTGAAGCTTTCTTT.

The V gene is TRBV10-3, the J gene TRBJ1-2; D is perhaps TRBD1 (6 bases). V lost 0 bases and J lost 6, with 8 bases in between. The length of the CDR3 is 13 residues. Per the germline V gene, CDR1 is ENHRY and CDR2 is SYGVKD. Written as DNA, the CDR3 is TGTGCCATCAGTGAGTCCGGACAGCATGGCTACACCTTC. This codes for CAISESGQHGYTF.

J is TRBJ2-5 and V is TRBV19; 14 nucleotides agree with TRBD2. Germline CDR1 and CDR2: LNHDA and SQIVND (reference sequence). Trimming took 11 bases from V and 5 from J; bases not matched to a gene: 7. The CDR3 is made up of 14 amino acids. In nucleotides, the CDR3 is TGTGCCTCCCAGACTAGCGGGGGGGCCGAGACCCAGTACTTC. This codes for CASQTSGGAETQYF.

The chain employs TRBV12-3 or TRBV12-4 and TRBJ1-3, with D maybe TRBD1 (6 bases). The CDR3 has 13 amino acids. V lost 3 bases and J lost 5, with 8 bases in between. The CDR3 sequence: CASSFQGRNTIYF. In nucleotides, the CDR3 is TGTGCCAGCAGTTTTCAGGGGCGAAACACCATATATTTT.

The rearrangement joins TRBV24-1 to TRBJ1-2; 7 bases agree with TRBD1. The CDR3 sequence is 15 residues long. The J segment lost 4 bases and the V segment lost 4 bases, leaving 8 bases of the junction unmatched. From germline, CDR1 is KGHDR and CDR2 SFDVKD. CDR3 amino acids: CATSDQRTGSYGYTF. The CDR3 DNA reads TGTGCCACCAGTGACCAGAGGACAGGAAGCTATGGCTACACCTTC.

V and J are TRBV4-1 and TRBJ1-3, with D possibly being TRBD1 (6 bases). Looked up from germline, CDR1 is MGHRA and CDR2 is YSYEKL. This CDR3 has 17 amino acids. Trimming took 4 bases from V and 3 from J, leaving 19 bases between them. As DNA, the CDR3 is TGCGCCAGCAGCCTTAAGATCCTGGGACAAGTTGGAAACACCATATATTTT. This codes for CASSLKILGQVGNTIYF.

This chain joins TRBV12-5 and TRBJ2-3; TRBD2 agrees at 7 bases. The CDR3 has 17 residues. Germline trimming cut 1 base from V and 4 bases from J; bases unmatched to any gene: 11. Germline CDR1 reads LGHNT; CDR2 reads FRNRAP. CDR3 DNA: TGTGCTAGTGGTTTGGACCCCGGGGGGTCGTCCCCAGATACGCAGTATTTT. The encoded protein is CASGLDPGGSSPDTQYF.

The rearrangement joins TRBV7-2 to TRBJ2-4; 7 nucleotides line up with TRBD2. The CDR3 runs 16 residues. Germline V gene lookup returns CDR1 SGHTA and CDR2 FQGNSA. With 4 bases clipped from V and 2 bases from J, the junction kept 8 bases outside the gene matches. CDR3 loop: CASSSAGWQTKNIQYF. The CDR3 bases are TGTGCCAGCAGCTCAGCGGGATGGCAAACCAAAAACATTCAGTACTTC.